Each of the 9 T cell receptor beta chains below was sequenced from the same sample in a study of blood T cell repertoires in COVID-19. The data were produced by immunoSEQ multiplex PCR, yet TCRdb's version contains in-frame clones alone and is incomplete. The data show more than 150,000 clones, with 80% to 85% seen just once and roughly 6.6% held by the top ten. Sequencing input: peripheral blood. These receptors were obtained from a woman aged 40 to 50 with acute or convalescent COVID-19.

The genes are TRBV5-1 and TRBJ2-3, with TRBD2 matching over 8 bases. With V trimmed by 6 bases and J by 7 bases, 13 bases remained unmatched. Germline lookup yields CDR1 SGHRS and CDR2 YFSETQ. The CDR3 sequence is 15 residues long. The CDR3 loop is CASTQAGARQYTQYF. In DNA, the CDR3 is TGCGCCAGCACCCAAGCGGGGGCCCGTCAATATACGCAGTATTTT.

The CDR3 loop reads CASSQGLGGHEQFF. The DNA for the CDR3 is TGTGCCAGCAGCCAAGGATTAGGAGGGCATGAGCAGTTCTTC. The chain employs TRBV3-1 (or the pseudogene TRBV3-2) and TRBJ2-1; maybe TRBD2 (6 bases). Deletions cut 1 base from V and 8 bases from J, with 12 bases between. Germline lookup yields CDR1 LGHDT and CDR2 YNNKEL (reference sequence). The CDR3 totals 14 residues.

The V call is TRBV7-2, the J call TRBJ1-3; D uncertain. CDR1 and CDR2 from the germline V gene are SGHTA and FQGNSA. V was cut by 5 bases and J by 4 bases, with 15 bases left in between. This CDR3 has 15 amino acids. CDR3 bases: TGTGCCAGCAGCCGCGGCCGGCAGTTGGGAAACACCATATATTTT. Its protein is CASSRGRQLGNTIYF.

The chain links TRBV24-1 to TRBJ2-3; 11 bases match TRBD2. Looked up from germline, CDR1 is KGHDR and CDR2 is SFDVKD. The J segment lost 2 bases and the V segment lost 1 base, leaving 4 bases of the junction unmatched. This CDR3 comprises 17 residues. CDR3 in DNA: TGTGCCACCAGTGATTTCCTTAGCGGGAGGGACACAGATACGCAGTATTTT. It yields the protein CATSDFLSGRDTDTQYF.

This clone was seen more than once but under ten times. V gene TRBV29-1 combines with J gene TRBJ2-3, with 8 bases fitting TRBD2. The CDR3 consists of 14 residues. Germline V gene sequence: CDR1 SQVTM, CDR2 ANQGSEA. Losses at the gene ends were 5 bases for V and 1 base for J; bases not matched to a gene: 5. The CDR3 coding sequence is TGCAGCGTTAAGGTTAGCGGGGGCACAGATACGCAGTATTTT. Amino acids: CSVKVSGGTDTQYF.

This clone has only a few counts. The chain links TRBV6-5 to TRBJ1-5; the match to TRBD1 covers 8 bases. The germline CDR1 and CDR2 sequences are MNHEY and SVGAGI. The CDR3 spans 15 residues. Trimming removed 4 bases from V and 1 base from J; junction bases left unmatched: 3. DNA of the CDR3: TGTGCCAGCAGTTCCAGGACAGGGAGCAATCAGCCCCAGCATTTT. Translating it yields CASSSRTGSNQPQHF.

CDR3 sequence reads: CASSYGQSGTDTQYF. DNA for the CDR3: TGCGCCAGCAGCTACGGACAGTCTGGAACAGATACGCAGTATTTT. The genes are TRBV5-1 and TRBJ2-3, with D perhaps matching TRBD1 (6 bases). CDR3 length: 15 residues. V was clipped by 3 bases and J by 3 bases, with 14 bases between them. Per the germline V gene, CDR1 is SGHRS and CDR2 is YFSETQ.

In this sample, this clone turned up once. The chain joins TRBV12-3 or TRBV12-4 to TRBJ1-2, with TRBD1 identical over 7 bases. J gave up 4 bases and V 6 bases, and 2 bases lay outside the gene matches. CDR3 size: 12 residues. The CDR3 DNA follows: TGTGCCAGCAGCCGACAGGGCTATGGCTACACCTTC. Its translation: CASSRQGYGYTF.

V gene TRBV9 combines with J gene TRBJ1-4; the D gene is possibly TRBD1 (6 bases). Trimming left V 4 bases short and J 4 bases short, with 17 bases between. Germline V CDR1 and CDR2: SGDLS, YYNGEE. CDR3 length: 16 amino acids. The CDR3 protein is CASSPNRPGDNEKLFF. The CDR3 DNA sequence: TGTGCCAGCAGCCCAAATAGACCAGGGGATAATGAAAAACTGTTTTTT.